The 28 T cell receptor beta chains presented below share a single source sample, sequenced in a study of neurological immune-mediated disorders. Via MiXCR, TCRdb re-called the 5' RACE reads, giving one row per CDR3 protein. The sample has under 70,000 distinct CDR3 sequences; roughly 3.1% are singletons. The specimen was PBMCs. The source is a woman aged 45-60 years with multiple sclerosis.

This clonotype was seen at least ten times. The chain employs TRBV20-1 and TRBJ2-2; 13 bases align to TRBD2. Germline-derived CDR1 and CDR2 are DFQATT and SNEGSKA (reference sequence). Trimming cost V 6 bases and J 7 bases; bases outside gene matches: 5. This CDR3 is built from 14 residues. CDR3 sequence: CSATSGGAIGELFF. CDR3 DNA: TGCAGTGCCACTAGCGGGGGGGCGATCGGGGAGCTGTTTTTT.

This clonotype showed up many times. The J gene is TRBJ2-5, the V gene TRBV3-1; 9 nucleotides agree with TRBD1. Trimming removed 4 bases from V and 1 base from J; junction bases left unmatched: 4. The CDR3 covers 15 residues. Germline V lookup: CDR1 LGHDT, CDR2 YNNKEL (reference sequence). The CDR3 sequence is CASSRPTGGQETQYF. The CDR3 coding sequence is TGTGCCAGCAGCCGCCCGACAGGGGGCCAAGAGACCCAGTACTTC.

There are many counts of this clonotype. CDR3 sequence: CASSAATGVYYGYTF. The CDR3 DNA reads as TGTGCCAGCAGCGCAGCGACAGGGGTTTACTATGGCTACACCTTC. The chain recombines TRBV7-2 with TRBJ1-2; 8 nucleotides align to TRBD1. This CDR3 spans 15 amino acids. The junction had 8 bases not matched to a gene; V was cut back by 5 bases and J by 3 bases. Germline values: CDR1 SGHTA, CDR2 FQGNSA.

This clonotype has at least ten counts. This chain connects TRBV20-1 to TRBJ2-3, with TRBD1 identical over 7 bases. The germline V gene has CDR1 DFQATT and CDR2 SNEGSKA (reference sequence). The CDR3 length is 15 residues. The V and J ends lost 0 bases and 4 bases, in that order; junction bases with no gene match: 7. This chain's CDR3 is CSARDHRGAPDTQYF. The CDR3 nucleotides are TGCAGTGCTAGAGATCACAGGGGAGCGCCAGATACGCAGTATTTT.

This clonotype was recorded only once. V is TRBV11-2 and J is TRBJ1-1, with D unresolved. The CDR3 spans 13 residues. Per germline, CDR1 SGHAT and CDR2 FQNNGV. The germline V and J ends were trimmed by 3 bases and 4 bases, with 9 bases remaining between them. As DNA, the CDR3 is TGTGCCAGCAGCTTTGATTTGGGCACTGAAGCTTTCTTT. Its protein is CASSFDLGTEAFF.

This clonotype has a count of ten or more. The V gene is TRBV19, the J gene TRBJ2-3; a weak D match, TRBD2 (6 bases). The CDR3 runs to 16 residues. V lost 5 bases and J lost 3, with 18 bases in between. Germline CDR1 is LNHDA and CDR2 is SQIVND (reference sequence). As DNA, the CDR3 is TGTGCCAGTAGTCTGTCGAAGGCTAGCGCAACAGATACGCAGTATTTT. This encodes CASSLSKASATDTQYF.

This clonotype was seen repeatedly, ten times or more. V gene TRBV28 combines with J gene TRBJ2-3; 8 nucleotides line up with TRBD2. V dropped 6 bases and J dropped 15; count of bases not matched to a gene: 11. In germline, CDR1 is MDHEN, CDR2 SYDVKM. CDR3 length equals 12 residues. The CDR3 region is CASSPPSGSRYF. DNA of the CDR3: TGTGCCAGCAGCCCCCCCAGCGGGAGTAGATATTTT.

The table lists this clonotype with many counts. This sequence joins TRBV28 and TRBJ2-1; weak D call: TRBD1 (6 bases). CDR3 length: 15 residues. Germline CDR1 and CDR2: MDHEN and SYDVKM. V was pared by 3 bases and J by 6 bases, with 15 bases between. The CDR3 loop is CASSLRQGLLNEQFF. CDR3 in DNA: TGTGCCAGCAGTTTGCGGCAGGGGCTGCTCAATGAGCAGTTCTTC.

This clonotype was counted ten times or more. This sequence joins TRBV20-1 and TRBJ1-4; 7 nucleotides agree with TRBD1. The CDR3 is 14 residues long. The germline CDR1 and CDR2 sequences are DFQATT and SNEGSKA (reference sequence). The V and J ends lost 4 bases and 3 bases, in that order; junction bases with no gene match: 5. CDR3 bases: TGCAGTGCTATCCCCGGGACAGCTAATGAAAAACTGTTTTTT. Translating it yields CSAIPGTANEKLFF.

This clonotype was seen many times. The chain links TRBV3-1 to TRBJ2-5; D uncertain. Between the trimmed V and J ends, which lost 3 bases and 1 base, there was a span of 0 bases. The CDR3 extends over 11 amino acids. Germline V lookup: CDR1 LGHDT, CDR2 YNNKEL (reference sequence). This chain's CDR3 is CASSHQETQYF. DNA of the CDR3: TGTGCCAGCAGCCACCAAGAGACCCAGTACTTC.

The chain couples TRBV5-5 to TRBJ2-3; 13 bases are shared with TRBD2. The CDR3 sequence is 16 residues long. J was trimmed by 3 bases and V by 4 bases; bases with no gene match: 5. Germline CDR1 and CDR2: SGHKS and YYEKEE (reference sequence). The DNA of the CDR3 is TGTGCCAGCAGCCCTACGACTAGCGGGGGGACAGATACGCAGTATTTT. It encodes CASSPTTSGGTDTQYF.

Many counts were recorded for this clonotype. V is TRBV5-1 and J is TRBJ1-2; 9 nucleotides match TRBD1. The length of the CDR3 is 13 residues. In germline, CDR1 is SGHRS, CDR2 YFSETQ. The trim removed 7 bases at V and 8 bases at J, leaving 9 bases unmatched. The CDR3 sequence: CASDPTGGRGYTF. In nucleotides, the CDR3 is TGCGCCAGCGATCCAACAGGGGGCAGGGGCTACACCTTC. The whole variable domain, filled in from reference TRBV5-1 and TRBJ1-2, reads KAGVTQTPRYLIKTRGQQVTLSCSPISGHRSVSWYQQTPGQGLQFLFEYFSETQRNKGNFPGRFSGRQFSNSRSEMNVSTLELGDSALYLCASDPTGGRGYTFGSGTRLTVV.

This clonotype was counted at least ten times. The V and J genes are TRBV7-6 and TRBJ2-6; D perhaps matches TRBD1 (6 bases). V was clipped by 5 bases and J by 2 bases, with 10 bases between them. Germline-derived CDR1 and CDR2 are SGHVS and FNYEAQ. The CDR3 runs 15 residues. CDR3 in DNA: TGTGCCAGCAGCGTACAGGGTGCTGGGGCCAACGTCCTGACTTTC. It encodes CASSVQGAGANVLTF.

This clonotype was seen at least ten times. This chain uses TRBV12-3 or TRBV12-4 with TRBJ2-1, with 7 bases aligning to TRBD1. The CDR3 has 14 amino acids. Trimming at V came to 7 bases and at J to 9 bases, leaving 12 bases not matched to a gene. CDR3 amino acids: CASTLGQGVLEQFF. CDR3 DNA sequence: TGTGCCAGCACCCTGGGGCAGGGGGTACTTGAGCAGTTCTTC.

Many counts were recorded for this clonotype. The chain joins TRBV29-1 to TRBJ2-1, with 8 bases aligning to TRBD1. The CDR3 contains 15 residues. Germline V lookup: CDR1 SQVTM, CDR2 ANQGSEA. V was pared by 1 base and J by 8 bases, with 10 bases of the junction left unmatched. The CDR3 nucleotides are TGCAGCGTTGAAGGAGGCAGGGGGCGTATCGATGAGCAGTTCTTC. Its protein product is CSVEGGRGRIDEQFF.

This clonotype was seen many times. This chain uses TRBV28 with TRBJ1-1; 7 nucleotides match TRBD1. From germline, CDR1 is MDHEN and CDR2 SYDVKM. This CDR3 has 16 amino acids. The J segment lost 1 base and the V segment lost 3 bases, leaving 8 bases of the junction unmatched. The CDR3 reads CASSLVDRVKNTEAFF. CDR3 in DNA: TGTGCCAGCAGTTTGGTTGACAGGGTCAAGAACACTGAAGCTTTCTTT.

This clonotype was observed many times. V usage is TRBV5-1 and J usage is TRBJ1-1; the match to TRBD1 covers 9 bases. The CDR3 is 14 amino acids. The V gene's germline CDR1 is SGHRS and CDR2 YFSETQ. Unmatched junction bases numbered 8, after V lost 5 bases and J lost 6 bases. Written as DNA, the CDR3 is TGCGCCAGCAGTTGGACAGGGGAAAATCCTGAAGCTTTCTTT. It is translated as CASSWTGENPEAFF. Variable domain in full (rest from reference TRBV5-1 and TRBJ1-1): KAGVTQTPRYLIKTRGQQVTLSCSPISGHRSVSWYQQTPGQGLQFLFEYFSETQRNKGNFPGRFSGRQFSNSRSEMNVSTLELGDSALYLCASSWTGENPEAFFGQGTRLTVV.

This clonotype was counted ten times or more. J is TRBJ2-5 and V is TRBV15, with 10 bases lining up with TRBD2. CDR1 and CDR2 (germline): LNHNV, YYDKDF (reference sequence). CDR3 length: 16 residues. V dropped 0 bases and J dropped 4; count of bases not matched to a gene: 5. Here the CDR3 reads CATSRDPRLAGETQYF. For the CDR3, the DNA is TGTGCCACCAGCAGAGATCCGAGACTAGCGGGAGAGACCCAGTACTTC.

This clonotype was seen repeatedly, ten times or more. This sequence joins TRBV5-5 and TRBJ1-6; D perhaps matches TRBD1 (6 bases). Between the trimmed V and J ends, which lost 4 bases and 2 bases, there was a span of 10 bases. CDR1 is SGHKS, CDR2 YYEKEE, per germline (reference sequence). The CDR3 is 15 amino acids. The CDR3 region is CASSIRGPYNSPLHF. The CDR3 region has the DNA TGTGCCAGCAGCATCAGGGGTCCCTATAATTCACCCCTCCACTTT.

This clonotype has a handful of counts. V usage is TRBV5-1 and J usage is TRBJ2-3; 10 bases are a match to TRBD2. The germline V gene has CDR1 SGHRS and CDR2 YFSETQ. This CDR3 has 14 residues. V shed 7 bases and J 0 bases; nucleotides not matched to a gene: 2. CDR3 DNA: TGCGCCAGCGAAGCGGGAGGGAGCACAGATACGCAGTATTTT. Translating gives CASEAGGSTDTQYF.

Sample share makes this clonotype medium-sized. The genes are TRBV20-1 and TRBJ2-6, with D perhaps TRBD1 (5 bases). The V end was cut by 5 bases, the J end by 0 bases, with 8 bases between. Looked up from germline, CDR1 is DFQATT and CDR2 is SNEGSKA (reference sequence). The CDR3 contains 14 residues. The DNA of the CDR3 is TGCAGTGCTGACAGTCTCTCTGGGGCCAACGTCCTGACTTTC. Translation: CSADSLSGANVLTF.

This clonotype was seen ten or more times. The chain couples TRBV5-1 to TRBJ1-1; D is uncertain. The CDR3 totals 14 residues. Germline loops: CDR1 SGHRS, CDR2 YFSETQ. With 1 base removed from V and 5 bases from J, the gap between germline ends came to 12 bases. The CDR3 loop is CASSLTDRWTEAFF. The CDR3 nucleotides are TGCGCCAGCAGCTTGACGGACCGGTGGACTGAAGCTTTCTTT.

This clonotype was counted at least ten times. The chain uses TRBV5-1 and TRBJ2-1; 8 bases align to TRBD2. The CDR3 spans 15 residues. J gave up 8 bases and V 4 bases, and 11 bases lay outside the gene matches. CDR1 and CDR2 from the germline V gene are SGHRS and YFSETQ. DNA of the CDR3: TGCGCCAGCAGCCCCGGGACTAGGTTCGGTTATGAGCAGTTCTTC. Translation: CASSPGTRFGYEQFF.

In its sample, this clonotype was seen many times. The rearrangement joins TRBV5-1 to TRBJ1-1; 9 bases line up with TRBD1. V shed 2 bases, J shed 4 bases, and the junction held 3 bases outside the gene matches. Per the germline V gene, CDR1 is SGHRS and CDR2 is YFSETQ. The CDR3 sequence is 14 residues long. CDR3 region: CASSFTGGLTEAFF. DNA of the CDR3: TGCGCCAGCAGCTTCACAGGGGGCCTCACTGAAGCTTTCTTT.

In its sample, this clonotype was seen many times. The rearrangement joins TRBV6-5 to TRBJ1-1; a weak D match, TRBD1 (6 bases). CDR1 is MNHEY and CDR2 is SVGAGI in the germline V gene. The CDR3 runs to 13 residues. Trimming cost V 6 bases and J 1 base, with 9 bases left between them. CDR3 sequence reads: CASRRGGNTEAFF. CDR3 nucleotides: TGTGCCAGCAGGAGAGGGGGGAACACTGAAGCTTTCTTT.

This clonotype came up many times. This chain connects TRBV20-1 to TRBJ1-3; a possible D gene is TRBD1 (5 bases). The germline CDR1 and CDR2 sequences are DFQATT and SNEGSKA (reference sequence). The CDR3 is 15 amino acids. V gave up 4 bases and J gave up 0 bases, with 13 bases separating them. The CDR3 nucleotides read TGCAGTGCTATTGGGGGGACCATCTCTGGAAACACCATATATTTT. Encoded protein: CSAIGGTISGNTIYF.

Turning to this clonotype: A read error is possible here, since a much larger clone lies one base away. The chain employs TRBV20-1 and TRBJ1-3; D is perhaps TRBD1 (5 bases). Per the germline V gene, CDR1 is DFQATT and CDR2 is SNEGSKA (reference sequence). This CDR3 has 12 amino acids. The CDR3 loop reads CSDRWVGDTIYF. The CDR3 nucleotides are TGCAGTGATAGATGGGTAGGGGACACCATATATTTT.

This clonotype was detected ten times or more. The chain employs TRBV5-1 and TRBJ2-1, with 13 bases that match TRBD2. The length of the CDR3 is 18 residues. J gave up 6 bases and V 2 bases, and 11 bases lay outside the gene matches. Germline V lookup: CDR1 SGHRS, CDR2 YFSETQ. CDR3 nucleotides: TGCGCCAGCAGCTTTCTGCTCCGGACTAGCGGGAGTCGCAATGAGCAGTTCTTC. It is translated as CASSFLLRTSGSRNEQFF.